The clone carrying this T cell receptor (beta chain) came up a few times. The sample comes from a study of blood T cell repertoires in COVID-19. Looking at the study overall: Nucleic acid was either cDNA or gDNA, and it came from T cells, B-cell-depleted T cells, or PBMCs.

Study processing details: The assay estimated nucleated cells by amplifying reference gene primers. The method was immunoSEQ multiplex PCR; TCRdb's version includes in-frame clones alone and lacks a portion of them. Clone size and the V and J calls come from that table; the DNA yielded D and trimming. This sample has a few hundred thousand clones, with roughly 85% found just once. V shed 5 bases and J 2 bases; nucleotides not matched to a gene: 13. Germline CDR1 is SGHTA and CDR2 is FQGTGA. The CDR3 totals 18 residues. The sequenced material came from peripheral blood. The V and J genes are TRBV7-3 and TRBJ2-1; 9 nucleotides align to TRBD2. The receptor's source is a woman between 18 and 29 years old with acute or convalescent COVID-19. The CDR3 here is CASSQLPLAGQTYNEQFF. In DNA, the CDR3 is TGTGCCAGCAGCCAACTCCCTCTAGCGGGGCAAACCTACAATGAGCAGTTCTTC.